Following are 14 T cell receptor beta chains from one sample sequenced in a study of blood T cells in healthy people across ages. Then a second PCR, running about 6 to 11 cycles, was carried out with a sample-barcoded 5' primer and a J-beta primer mix. TCRdb fed the 5' RACE reads into MiXCR, producing one record per CDR3 protein. The sample consists of 600,000 to 900,000 distinct CDR3 sequences, roughly 25% of them appearing once. The data also belong to a second study, concerning T cells of mothers and their children.

Sequencing used blood. These receptors all come from a boy aged 10-17 years in good health.

The rearrangement joins TRBV4-1 to TRBJ1-4, with 9 bases aligning to TRBD1. J lost 8 bases, V lost 2 bases, and 6 bases had no gene match. Germline V gene sequence: CDR1 MGHRA, CDR2 YSYEKL. The CDR3 covers 15 residues. CDR3 region: CASSQLGQGAEKLFF. CDR3 DNA sequence: TGCGCCAGCAGCCAATTGGGACAGGGCGCGGAAAAACTGTTTTTT.

The chain is built from TRBV7-2 and TRBJ2-2; the D call may be TRBD1 or TRBD2 (5 bases each). Looked up from germline, CDR1 is SGHTA and CDR2 is FQGNSA. With 5 bases removed from V and 6 bases from J, the gap between germline ends came to 16 bases. The CDR3 loop spans 15 amino acids. CDR3 coding DNA: TGTGCCAGCAGCCCCCGGGACCAAGGGGCCGGGGAGCTGTTTTTT. Protein sequence: CASSPRDQGAGELFF.

This clonotype was detected only a few times. The V gene is TRBV6-1, the J gene TRBJ1-4; possible D gene TRBD1, 5 bases. Germline CDR1 and CDR2: MNHNS and SASEGT. CDR3 length equals 14 residues. With 8 bases removed from V and 8 bases from J, the gap between germline ends came to 18 bases. In nucleotides, the CDR3 is TGTGCCAGCGGGTCGGGGGGTACGGCGGAAAAACTGTTTTTT. Translating gives CASGSGGTAEKLFF.

This clonotype was counted a few times. The CDR3 reads CASSSGTGFTGELFF. As DNA, the CDR3 is TGTGCCAGCAGCTCCGGGACAGGGTTCACCGGGGAGCTGTTTTTT. The chain carries TRBV14 and TRBJ2-2; 9 bases are a match to TRBD1. Losses at the gene ends were 5 bases for V and 4 bases for J; bases not matched to a gene: 5. Per the germline V gene, CDR1 is SGHDN and CDR2 is FVKESK. This CDR3 is built from 15 residues.

In its sample, this clonotype was seen many times. This chain connects TRBV3-1 to TRBJ2-5; the match to TRBD1 covers 8 bases. Losses at the gene ends were 4 bases for V and 4 bases for J; bases not matched to a gene: 11. This CDR3 spans 16 amino acids. Germline V gene sequence: CDR1 LGHDT, CDR2 YNNKEL (reference sequence). CDR3 in DNA: TGTGCCAGCAGCCCCTTGAGCGGACAGGGCCGAGAGACCCAGTACTTC. This codes for CASSPLSGQGRETQYF.

J is TRBJ1-1 and V is TRBV12-3 or TRBV12-4; 7 nucleotides line up with TRBD1. CDR3 length: 13 amino acids. Unmatched junction bases numbered 10, after V lost 3 bases and J lost 12 bases. CDR3 residues: CASSLRGREKTFF. CDR3 nucleotides: TGTGCCAGCAGTTTGAGGGGGCGCGAAAAAACTTTCTTT.

The CDR3 region is CASSETGSQETQYF. CDR3 DNA sequence: TGTGCCAGCAGTGAGACAGGGTCCCAAGAGACCCAGTACTTC. This chain joins TRBV25-1 and TRBJ2-5, with 7 bases fitting TRBD1. V lost 3 bases and J lost 1; bases outside the gene matches: 2. CDR1 is MGHDK, CDR2 SYGVNS, per germline. The CDR3 runs to 14 residues.

The chain carries TRBV7-2 and TRBJ2-7; possibly TRBD1 for D (5 bases). CDR1 SGHTA and CDR2 FQGNSA come from the germline V gene. The CDR3 extends over 16 amino acids. Trimming cost V 5 bases and J 6 bases, with 23 bases left between them. The CDR3 protein is CASSQSGLGVNREQYF. CDR3 sequence (DNA): TGTGCCAGCAGCCAATCAGGGTTAGGGGTTAATCGCGAGCAGTACTTC.

The chain recombines TRBV20-1 with TRBJ2-1, with D perhaps TRBD2 (7 bases). This CDR3 has 14 residues. V was pared by 3 bases and J by 4 bases, with 13 bases between. Germline V lookup: CDR1 DFQATT, CDR2 SNEGSKA (reference sequence). CDR3 loop: CSARVRGRYNEQFF. The CDR3 DNA is TGCAGTGCTAGGGTGCGGGGGCGTTACAATGAGCAGTTCTTC.

The J gene is TRBJ2-1, the V gene TRBV6-4, with TRBD2 as a possible D gene (6 bases). This CDR3 has 14 amino acids. Trimming shortened V by 3 bases and J by 4 bases, and 10 bases separated the two germline ends. CDR1 is MRHNA, CDR2 SNTAGT, per germline. CDR3 coding DNA: TGTGCCAGCAGTGATAGCGGCCTATACAATGAGCAGTTCTTC. Translating gives CASSDSGLYNEQFF.

The V call is TRBV12-3 or TRBV12-4, the J call TRBJ1-6; possible D gene TRBD1, 6 bases. Trimming shortened V by 6 bases and J by 3 bases, and 15 bases separated the two germline ends. The CDR3 sequence is 16 residues long. The CDR3 region is CASRLDSNYYNSPLHF. CDR3 in DNA: TGTGCCAGCAGACTGGACAGCAATTACTATAATTCACCCCTCCACTTT.

V is TRBV10-2 and J is TRBJ2-1; TRBD2 might be the D (5 bases). CDR1 and CDR2 (germline): WSHSY, SAAADI. V lost 2 bases to trimming and J lost 6 bases, with 11 bases between them. The CDR3 length is 14 residues. The CDR3 sequence: CASSEASTINEQFF. The CDR3 DNA reads as TGCGCCAGCAGTGAGGCTAGCACTATCAATGAGCAGTTCTTC.

This clonotype was seen only a few times. The V gene is TRBV7-6, the J gene TRBJ2-7; TRBD1 aligns across 7 bases. The CDR3 is 15 residues long. Germline assignment: CDR1 SGHVS and CDR2 FNYEAQ. The V and J ends lost 6 bases and 2 bases, in that order; junction bases with no gene match: 10. DNA of the CDR3: TGTGCCAGCAGACCGGCCGGGACAGCTACCTACGAGCAGTACTTC. Protein product: CASRPAGTATYEQYF.

In its sample, this clonotype was seen many times. The V gene is TRBV11-1, the J gene TRBJ2-1; D is perhaps TRBD1 or TRBD2 (5 bases each). The CDR3 length is 15 residues. Germline V gene data show CDR1 as SGHAT and CDR2 as FQDESV (reference sequence). Trimming shortened V by 5 bases and J by 4 bases, and 15 bases separated the two germline ends. This CDR3 is CASSPRDGKYNEQFF. For the CDR3, the DNA is TGTGCCAGCAGCCCTCGGGACGGTAAATACAATGAGCAGTTCTTC.